This TCR beta chain stems from a study of cytomegalovirus exposure and HLA in healthy donors. Notes on the study in general: TCR beta chains associated with HLA were, in a later analysis, more clonally expanded than equally common others. The authors enumerated roughly 160 TCR beta chains as linked to cytomegalovirus. Solely CMV serostatus was available to characterize immune exposure. In vitro experiments confirmed that three CMV-associated chains were specific for CMV antigens.

The PCR was carried out with 60 Vbeta primers and 13 Jbeta primers. Profiling relied on immunoSEQ multiplex PCR, and the TCRdb table lists in-frame clones only, not all of them. The sample yields about 110,000 clones, roughly 80% seen once. J gave up 5 bases and V 3 bases, and 20 bases lay outside the gene matches. This CDR3 contains 18 residues. Germline CDR1 and CDR2: GTSNPN and SVGIG (reference sequence). On this clone: Its antigen is as yet unknown.

The sequence derives from a man under 40 in good health and CMV-seronegative. The sequenced material came from PBMCs. This rearrangement joins TRBV30 to TRBJ2-5, with 8 positions matching TRBD2. CDR3 nucleotide sequence: TGTGCCTGGAGCCGACGGAGCCCGGGACTAGACCTCGGGGAGACCCAGTACTTC. Its protein product is CAWSRRSPGLDLGETQYF.